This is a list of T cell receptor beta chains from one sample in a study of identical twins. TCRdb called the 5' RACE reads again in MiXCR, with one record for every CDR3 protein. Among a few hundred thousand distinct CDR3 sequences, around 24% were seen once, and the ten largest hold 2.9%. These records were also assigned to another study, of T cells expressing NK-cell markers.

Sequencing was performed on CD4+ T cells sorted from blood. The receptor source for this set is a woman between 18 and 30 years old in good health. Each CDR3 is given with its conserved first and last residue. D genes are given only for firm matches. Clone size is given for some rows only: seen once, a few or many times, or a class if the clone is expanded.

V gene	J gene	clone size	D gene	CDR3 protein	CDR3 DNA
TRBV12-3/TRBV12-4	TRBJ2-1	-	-	CASSLARRPSNEQFF	TGTGCCAGCAGTTTAGCTAGAAGGCCTTCCAATGAGCAGTTCTTC
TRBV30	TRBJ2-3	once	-	CAWMKRSFLDTQYF	TGTGCCTGGATGAAGAGGTCGTTCCTAGATACGCAGTATTTT
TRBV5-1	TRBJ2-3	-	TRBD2	CASSLSREGGDTQYF	TGCGCCAGCAGCTTGTCCCGGGAGGGCGGAGATACGCAGTATTTT
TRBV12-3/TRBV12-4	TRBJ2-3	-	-	CASSFTRTDTQYF	TGTGCCAGCAGTTTCACCCGCACAGATACGCAGTATTTT
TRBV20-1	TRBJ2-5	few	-	CSATPLGGETQYF	TGCAGTGCTACCCCCTTAGGGGGAGAGACCCAGTACTTC
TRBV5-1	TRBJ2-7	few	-	CASLLSYEQYF	TGCGCCAGCCTCCTTTCCTACGAGCAGTACTTC
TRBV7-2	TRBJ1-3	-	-	CASSLAPGSGNTIYF	TGTGCCAGCAGCTTAGCCCCGGGGTCGGGAAACACCATATATTTT
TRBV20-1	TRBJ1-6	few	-	CSARGTPPGSPLHF	TGCAGTGCTAGGGGGACTCCCCCCGGATCACCCCTCCACTTT
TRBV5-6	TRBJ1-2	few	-	CASSSPAYGYTF	TGTGCCAGCAGCTCCCCCGCCTATGGCTACACCTTC
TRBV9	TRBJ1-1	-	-	CASSGEVNTEAFF	TGTGCCAGCAGCGGGGAAGTGAACACTGAAGCTTTCTTT
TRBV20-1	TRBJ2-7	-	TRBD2	CSADQGTSGSYEQYF	TGCAGTGCTGACCAGGGGACTAGCGGATCCTACGAGCAGTACTTC
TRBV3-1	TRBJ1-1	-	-	CASSQDWTEAFF	TGTGCCAGCAGCCAAGACTGGACTGAAGCTTTCTTT
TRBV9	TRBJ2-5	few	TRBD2	CASSVSGGQETQYF	TGTGCCAGCAGCGTATCCGGGGGGCAAGAGACCCAGTACTTC
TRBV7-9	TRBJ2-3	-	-	CATRKGPFTDTQYF	TGTGCCACCAGGAAGGGGCCTTTCACAGATACGCAGTATTTT
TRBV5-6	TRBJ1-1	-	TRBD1	CASSLRTGELAFF	TGTGCCAGCAGCTTAAGGACAGGGGAGTTGGCTTTCTTT
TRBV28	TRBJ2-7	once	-	CASSPRGAGVYEQYF	TGTGCCAGCAGCCCCAGGGGGGCTGGGGTCTACGAGCAGTACTTC
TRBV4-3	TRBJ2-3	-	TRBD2	CASSQQRLAEDTQYF	TGCGCCAGCAGCCAACAGAGGCTAGCGGAAGATACGCAGTATTTT
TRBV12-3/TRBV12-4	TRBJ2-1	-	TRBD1	CASRPSHRDSYNEQFF	TGTGCCAGCCGACCTTCTCACCGGGACAGCTACAATGAGCAGTTCTTC
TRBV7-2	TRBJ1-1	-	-	CASSSSQGNTEAFF	TGTGCCAGCAGCTCAAGCCAGGGGAACACTGAAGCTTTCTTT
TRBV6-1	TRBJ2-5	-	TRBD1	CASRPDRGRETQYF	TGTGCCAGCAGACCCGACAGGGGTCGGGAGACCCAGTACTTC
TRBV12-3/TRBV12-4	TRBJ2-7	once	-	CASSFKSYEQYF	TGTGCCAGCAGTTTTAAGTCCTACGAGCAGTACTTC
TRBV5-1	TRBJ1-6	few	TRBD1	CASSEWTGGTVNSPLHF	TGCGCCAGCAGCGAGTGGACAGGGGGAACGGTTAATTCACCCCTCCACTTT
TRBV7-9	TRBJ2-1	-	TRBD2	CASSSKRGGLLNEQFF	TGTGCCAGCAGCTCCAAGCGGGGGGGCCTTTTAAATGAGCAGTTCTTC
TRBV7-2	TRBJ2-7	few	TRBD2	CASSLLAGESPEQYF	TGTGCCAGCAGCTTACTAGCGGGAGAATCCCCCGAGCAGTACTTC
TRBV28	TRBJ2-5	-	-	CASSNGPFQETQYF	TGTGCCAGCAGCAACGGGCCTTTCCAAGAGACCCAGTACTTC
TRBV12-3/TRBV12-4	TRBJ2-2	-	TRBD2	CASSSRGGSGTGELFF	TGTGCCAGCAGTTCGAGGGGCGGGAGCGGAACCGGGGAGCTGTTTTTT
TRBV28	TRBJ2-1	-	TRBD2	CATSRPSGRNEQFF	TGTGCCACCTCTCGGCCTAGCGGGAGGAATGAGCAGTTCTTC
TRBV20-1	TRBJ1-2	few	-	CSARRGGQDNYGYTF	TGCAGTGCTAGGAGGGGGGGGCAGGATAACTATGGCTACACCTTC
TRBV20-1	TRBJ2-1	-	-	CSASSWSRSALGGEQFF	TGCAGTGCTTCCTCCTGGAGTAGGTCCGCCCTAGGTGGTGAGCAGTTCTTC
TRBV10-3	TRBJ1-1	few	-	CAIKLQANTEAFF	TGTGCCATCAAGCTCCAGGCGAACACTGAAGCTTTCTTT
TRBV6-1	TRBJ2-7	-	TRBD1	CASSPLRGQGISEQYF	TGTGCCAGCAGTCCCCTAAGGGGGCAGGGGATCTCCGAGCAGTACTTC
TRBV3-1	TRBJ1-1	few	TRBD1	CASRQGQGLEAFF	TGTGCCAGCAGGCAGGGACAGGGCCTTGAAGCTTTCTTT
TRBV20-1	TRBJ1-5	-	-	CSASWVPGGNQPQHF	TGCAGTGCTAGTTGGGTTCCCGGAGGAAATCAGCCCCAGCATTTT
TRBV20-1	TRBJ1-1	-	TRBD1	CSALDRGRAEAFF	TGCAGTGCTCTGGACAGGGGAAGAGCTGAAGCTTTCTTT
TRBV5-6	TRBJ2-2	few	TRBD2	CASSLGLAGHTGELFF	TGTGCCAGCAGCTTGGGGCTAGCGGGGCACACCGGGGAGCTGTTTTTT
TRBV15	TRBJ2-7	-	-	CATSREYAGRSYEQYF	TGTGCCACCAGCAGAGAGTACGCGGGACGCTCCTACGAGCAGTACTTC
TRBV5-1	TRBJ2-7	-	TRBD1	CASRSGAGGDSYEQYF	TGCGCCAGCAGGTCCGGGGCAGGGGGCGACTCCTACGAGCAGTACTTC
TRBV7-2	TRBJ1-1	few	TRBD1	CASSVEGGPTPRTEAFF	TGTGCCAGCAGCGTCGAAGGGGGCCCTACCCCTAGGACTGAAGCTTTCTTT
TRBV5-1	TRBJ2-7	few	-	CASSPTSNSYEQYF	TGCGCCAGCAGCCCCACATCGAATTCCTACGAGCAGTACTTC
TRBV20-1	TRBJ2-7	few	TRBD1	CSAIRDRGTYEQYF	TGCAGTGCTATCCGGGACAGGGGTACCTACGAGCAGTACTTC
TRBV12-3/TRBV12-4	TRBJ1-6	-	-	CASSLYDGRTSPLHF	TGTGCCAGCAGTTTATATGACGGCCGGACCTCACCCCTCCACTTT
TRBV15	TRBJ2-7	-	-	CATSRDLDRIAYEQYF	TGTGCCACCAGCAGAGATCTCGACCGGATAGCCTACGAGCAGTACTTC
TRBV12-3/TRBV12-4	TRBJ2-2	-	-	CATLEGTNTGELFF	TGTGCCACCCTAGAGGGAACGAACACCGGGGAGCTGTTTTTT
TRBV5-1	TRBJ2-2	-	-	CASSMTNTGELFF	TGCGCCAGCAGCATGACCAACACCGGGGAGCTGTTTTTT
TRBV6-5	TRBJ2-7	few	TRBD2	CASSYGTSNYEQYF	TGTGCCAGCAGTTACGGGACTAGTAACTACGAGCAGTACTTC
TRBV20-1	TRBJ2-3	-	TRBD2	CSALPSGSTDTQYF	TGCAGTGCTCTCCCTAGCGGTAGCACAGATACGCAGTATTTT
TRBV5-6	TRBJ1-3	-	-	CASSIGYHSGNTIYF	TGTGCCAGCAGCATAGGGTACCACTCTGGAAACACCATATATTTT
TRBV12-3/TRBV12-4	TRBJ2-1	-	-	CASSWAPAGSSYNEQFF	TGTGCCAGCAGTTGGGCGCCCGCGGGTAGCTCCTACAATGAGCAGTTCTTC
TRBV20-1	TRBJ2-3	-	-	CSAGLAVLTDTQYF	TGCAGTGCTGGTTTAGCGGTCCTCACAGATACGCAGTATTTT
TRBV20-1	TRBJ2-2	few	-	CSARVGQNTGELFF	TGCAGTGCTAGGGTCGGCCAGAACACCGGGGAGCTGTTTTTT
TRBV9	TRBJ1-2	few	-	CASSVAPAVSGYTF	TGTGCCAGCAGCGTAGCCCCGGCGGTGAGTGGCTACACCTTC
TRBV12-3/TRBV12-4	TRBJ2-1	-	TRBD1	CASSDRDRSNEQFF	TGTGCCAGCAGCGACCGGGACAGGTCCAATGAGCAGTTCTTC